Detailed here is one T cell receptor (beta chain). Its cognate antigen is unknown. TCRdb's table, derived via immunoSEQ multiplex PCR, lists solely in-frame clones and lacks some. This table holds fewer than 20,000 clones, about 91% found once. This entry belongs to a study of regulatory and conventional T cells in RAG deficiency. Genomic DNA came from blood regulatory T cells gated CD4+ CD25-high CD127-low. Overall study findings and caveats: Omenn syndrome and CID/AS patients had 95 to 100-fold fewer unique Treg TCR beta sequences, versus around 10-fold elsewhere. Omenn CD25-high CD127-low cells may be activated cells, not true Tregs. Shorter CDR3s in all patient subsets; >80% Treg-Tconv overlap in Omenn.

The same sample was also used in a study of regulatory T cells. Turning to that study: Primers: 52 TRBV forward and 13 TRBJ reverse. Patient repertoires had restricted TRB V-J pairs and skewed V and J usage, most in Tregs.

Material for sequencing was Tregs sorted from blood. This TCR was recovered from a human donor in good health.

The CDR3 sequence is CASSITRGAGNTIYF. The CDR3 region has the DNA TGTGCCAGCAGTATCACCAGGGGGGCTGGAAACACCATATATTTT. The chain is built from TRBV6-6 and TRBJ1-3; the match to TRBD1 covers 7 bases. Germline CDR1 is MNHNY and CDR2 is SVGAGI (reference sequence). The CDR3 consists of 15 residues. Trimming cost V 5 bases and J 2 bases; bases outside gene matches: 6.